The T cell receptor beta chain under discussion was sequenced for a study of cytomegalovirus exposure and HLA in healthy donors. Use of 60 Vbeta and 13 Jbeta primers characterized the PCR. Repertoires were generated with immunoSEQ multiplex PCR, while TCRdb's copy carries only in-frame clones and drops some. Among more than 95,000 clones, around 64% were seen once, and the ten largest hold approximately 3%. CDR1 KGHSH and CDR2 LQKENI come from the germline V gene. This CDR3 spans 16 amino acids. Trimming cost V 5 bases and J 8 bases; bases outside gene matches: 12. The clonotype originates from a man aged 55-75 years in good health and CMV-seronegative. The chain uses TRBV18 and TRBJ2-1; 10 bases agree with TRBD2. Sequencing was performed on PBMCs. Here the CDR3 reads CASSTVERGGPYEQFF. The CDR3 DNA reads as TGTGCCAGCTCAACCGTCGAGCGGGGGGGCCCTTATGAGCAGTTCTTC. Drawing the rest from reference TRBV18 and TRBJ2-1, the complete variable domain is NAGVMQNPRHLVRRRGQEARLRCSPMKGHSHVYWYRQLPEEGLKFMVYLQKENIIDESGMPKERFSAEFPKEGPSILRIQQVVRGDSAAYFCASSTVERGGPYEQFFGPGTRLTVL.